The entry below gives a single TCR beta chain sequence along with its context. With V trimmed by 2 bases and J by 4 bases, 5 bases remained unmatched. Germline-derived CDR1 and CDR2 are MNHEY and SVGEGT. The CDR3 loop spans 15 amino acids. These data are taken from a study of blood T cell repertoires in COVID-19. Study at large: Samples came from the United States, Italy and Spain, spanning acute and convalescent COVID-19. From T cells, B-cell-depleted T cells, or PBMCs came the material, which was cDNA or gDNA.

How the authors handled the data: Nucleated cell counts were estimated from reference gene primer amplification. The assay was immunoSEQ multiplex PCR, and TCRdb's table has in-frame clones only and misses some. The V and J calls and clone size come from that table; D and trimming were worked out from the DNA. The table has some 86,000 clones, 65% to 85% seen once; the top ten hold roughly 30%. The origin of this receptor is an elderly woman with active or convalescent COVID-19. What was sequenced was peripheral blood. The chain has TRBV6-2 or TRBV6-3 and TRBJ2-3, with 8 bases matching TRBD2. CDR3 in amino acids: CASSYPGAGADTQYF. The DNA for the CDR3 is TGTGCCAGCAGTTACCCCGGAGCGGGGGCAGATACGCAGTATTTT.